This T cell receptor beta chain was sequenced for a study of early T cells in non-severe SARS-CoV-2 infection (dated by TCRdb to the early 2020s). Some background on the complete study: Because TCR sequencing relied on bulk RNA taken from unsorted whole blood, pairing of alpha and beta chains was not possible.

Only one count was recorded for this clonotype. Its antigen target is currently unknown. Qualities for individual bases were not recorded, and no much larger clone is one base off. A lone read is weak support. Receptors were amplified or captured by 5' RACE. Data came from a NextSeq 500. To correct for sequencing error and PCR bias, the TCR library protocol tagged individual cDNA molecules with unique molecular identifiers. TCR alpha and beta chains were both sequenced, and the abundances of alpha and beta sequences in each sample were closely correlated with each other. The paper's processing steps were these. Decombinator V4 was used to perform V gene, J gene and CDR3 annotation of TCR sequences. Expanded TCRs were defined as changing significantly between any two time points under a Poisson model with p below 0.0001. TCR abundances were normalised to the total number of TCRs sequenced per sample and were expressed as counts per million. TRAV1-2 paired with TRAJ12, TRAJ20 or TRAJ33 defined MAIT TCRs, while TRAV10 paired with TRAJ18 defined iNKT TCRs. VDJdb, accessed 1 November 2021, was searched for CMV, EBV and SARS-CoV-2 annotated TCRs, with TCRs annotated for multiple antigens excluded. The raw public reads went through TCRdb reprocessing: fastp at Q25, MiXCR clone calling, in-frame beta chains kept. Identical CDR3 proteins give one entry, which carries the most common genes and DNA. The V and J calls were determined by TCRdb, not by the authors. The sample records some 67,000 distinct CDR3 sequences, under 15% of which are singletons. The top ten clonotypes cover 4.5% to 5.5% of the sample.

What the work shows at the level of the full study, not this receptor alone: VDJdb matching was skewed toward anti-spike CD8 responses and likely underestimated virus-specific expansions, missing private and CD4 specificities.

Set within a cohort of healthcare workers in London, UK, this nested case-control study involved weekly PCR testing of nasopharyngeal swabs along with blood sampling. Healthcare workers were enrolled in the week of the UK lockdown, from 23 to 31 March 2020, and were followed every week for up to about 15 weeks. Taken from the germline V gene, the CDR1 and CDR2 loops are MDHEN and SYDVKM. Taken from cysteine to phenylalanine, the CDR3 has 12 residues. Just CDR3 DNA is preserved here, 36 bases in frame from base 1. Cut back by 6 bases and 5 bases, the V and J ends lie 10 bases apart. The rearrangement joined TRBV28 to TRBJ2-5; the D gene identity is not certain. The specimen sequenced was whole blood. The clonotype comes from an adult who was a healthcare worker with PCR-confirmed SARS-CoV-2 infection or an uninfected control (not recorded which). The sequenced DNA is TGTGCCAGCAGCCAAATATTGGAGACCCAGTACTTC. It is translated as CASSQILETQYF.